These 32 T cell receptor beta chains share one sample of origin, sequenced in a study of blood T cell repertoires in COVID-19. The table came from immunoSEQ multiplex PCR; TCRdb's copy has only in-frame clones and leaves some out. The table lists roughly 250,000 clones, 88% of them singletons, with under 0.95% in the top ten. Sequencing was performed on peripheral blood. The receptor source for this set is a woman aged 25 to 39 with acute or convalescent COVID-19.

This clone has only one observation. The chain uses TRBV9 and TRBJ2-7; D is possibly TRBD1 (6 bases). The germline V and J ends were trimmed by 6 bases and 2 bases, with 21 bases remaining between them. Germline V gene lookup returns CDR1 SGDLS and CDR2 YYNGEE. This CDR3 has 16 amino acids. DNA of the CDR3: TGTGCCAGCACCCCAGGGGAATTTGGAAGAGCCTACGAGCAGTACTTC. It encodes CASTPGEFGRAYEQYF. Supplemented by reference TRBV9 and TRBJ2-7, the full variable domain reads DSGVTQTPKHLITATGQRVTLRCSPRSGDLSVYWYQQSLDQGLQFLIQYYNGEERAKGNILERFSAQQFPDLHSELNLSSLELGDSALYFCASTPGEFGRAYEQYFGPGTRLTVT.

The CDR3 DNA follows: TGTGCCAGCAGTGAACTCCTGGGACAGGCGAGGGGCTACACCTTC. This translates into CASSELLGQARGYTF. V and J are TRBV25-1 and TRBJ1-2; 8 bases are shared with TRBD1. Trimming at V came to 2 bases and at J to 8 bases, leaving 10 bases not matched to a gene. Germline-derived CDR1 and CDR2 are MGHDK and SYGVNS. The CDR3 has 15 amino acids.

This chain connects TRBV2 to TRBJ2-1; D might be TRBD1 (6 bases). Per the germline V gene, CDR1 is SNHLY and CDR2 is FYNNEI. The CDR3 is 13 residues long. Trimming took 7 bases from V and 4 from J, leaving 11 bases between them. The CDR3 loop reads CASILDRYNEQFF. The CDR3 bases are TGTGCCAGCATCCTCGACAGGTACAATGAGCAGTTCTTC. The entire variable domain, with the rest obtained from reference TRBV2 and TRBJ2-1, is as follows: EPEVTQTPSHQVTQMGQEVILRCVPISNHLYFYWYRQILGQKVEFLVSFYNNEISEKSEIFDDQFSVERPDGSNFTLKIRSTKLEDSAMYFCASILDRYNEQFFGPGTRLTVL.

The V and J genes are TRBV27 and TRBJ2-7; possibly TRBD2 for D (7 bases). The CDR3 is made up of 12 amino acids. Trimming shortened V by 8 bases and J by 6 bases, and 14 bases separated the two germline ends. The germline V gene has CDR1 MNHEY and CDR2 SMNVEV (reference sequence). As DNA, the CDR3 is TGTGCCAGCTGGGGGGGGCGGCCCGAGCAGTACTTC. Amino acid sequence: CASWGGRPEQYF.

V and J are TRBV5-1 and TRBJ2-3; 11 bases are a match to TRBD1. The ends lost 2 bases at V and 3 bases at J; junction bases unmatched: 11. This CDR3 is 18 amino acids long. CDR1 and CDR2 from the germline V gene are SGHRS and YFSETQ. DNA for the CDR3: TGCGCCAGCAGCTTTCACAGTAGGACAGGGGGCGGTACAGATACGCAGTATTTT. Its translation is CASSFHSRTGGGTDTQYF.

The chain recombines TRBV5-6 with TRBJ1-6, with 7 bases identical to TRBD1. J was trimmed by 8 bases and V by 3 bases; bases with no gene match: 11. The CDR3 runs to 16 residues. CDR1 and CDR2 from the germline V gene are SGHDT and YYEEEE. CDR3 sequence: CASSSTQGLGDSPLHF. The CDR3 DNA is TGTGCCAGCAGCTCCACACAGGGGTTGGGTGATTCACCCCTCCACTTT.

This chain links TRBV6-2 or TRBV6-3 with TRBJ2-1; D may be TRBD1 (5 bases). Germline CDR1 is MNHEY and CDR2 is SVGEGT. This CDR3 comprises 17 residues. The V end lost 0 bases, the J end lost 2 bases, and 14 bases lay between the germline ends. Here the CDR3 reads CASSYSMSRAPYNEQFF. In nucleotides, the CDR3 is TGTGCCAGCAGTTACTCGATGTCCAGGGCGCCCTACAATGAGCAGTTCTTC.

This clone was seen more than once but under ten times. This rearrangement joins TRBV18 to TRBJ2-7; 9 bases fit TRBD1. With 2 bases clipped from V and 5 bases from J, the junction kept 7 bases outside the gene matches. CDR3 length equals 15 residues. Germline V gives CDR1 KGHSH, CDR2 LQKENI. This CDR3 reads CASSPSIGQGNEQYF. The CDR3, as DNA: TGTGCCAGCTCACCATCCATTGGACAGGGGAACGAGCAGTACTTC.

This chain joins TRBV4-3 and TRBJ2-3, with 14 bases fitting TRBD2. V trimming: 4 bases; J trimming: 4 bases; junction bases outside the gene matches: 7. CDR1 and CDR2 (germline): LGHNA, YSLEER. There are 17 residues in the CDR3. The CDR3 spells CASSPGTSGRSADTQYF. The CDR3 nucleotides are TGCGCCAGCAGCCCGGGGACTAGCGGGAGATCGGCAGATACGCAGTATTTT.

V and J are TRBV9 and TRBJ2-5; D is perhaps TRBD2 (6 bases). The CDR3 has 15 amino acids. The germline gives CDR1 SGDLS, CDR2 YYNGEE. V gave up 4 bases and J gave up 2 bases, with 15 bases separating them. The CDR3 region has the DNA TGTGCCAGCAGCATCACGGGGACTTCTCAAGAGACCCAGTACTTC. Its protein is CASSITGTSQETQYF.

This clone was counted once. The chain is built from TRBV7-2 and TRBJ2-2, with no clear D. Germline CDR1 is SGHTA and CDR2 is FQGNSA. With 4 bases removed from V and 1 base from J, the gap between germline ends came to 10 bases. The CDR3 loop spans 15 amino acids. CDR3 coding DNA: TGTGCCAGCAGCTCTTATCCTTTGAACACCGGGGAGCTGTTTTTT. Its protein is CASSSYPLNTGELFF.

This chain uses TRBV30 with TRBJ2-1, with 12 bases identical to TRBD2. The CDR3 contains 17 residues. Looked up from germline, CDR1 is GTSNPN and CDR2 is SVGIG (reference sequence). V lost 2 bases to trimming and J lost 7 bases; unmatched junction nucleotides: 12. The chain's CDR3 is CAWSFRLAGVSRNEQFF. In nucleotides, the CDR3 is TGTGCCTGGAGTTTCAGACTAGCGGGAGTGTCTAGGAATGAGCAGTTCTTC. Supplemented by reference TRBV30 and TRBJ2-1, the full variable domain reads SQTIHQWPATLVQPVGSPLSLECTVEGTSNPNLYWYRQAAGRGLQLLFYSVGIGQISSEVPQNLSASRPQDRQFILSSKKLLLSDSGFYLCAWSFRLAGVSRNEQFFGPGTRLTVL.

The gene calls are TRBV6-5 and TRBJ2-3; D perhaps matches TRBD2 (6 bases). V was clipped by 5 bases and J by 2 bases, with 11 bases between them. Germline values: CDR1 MNHEY, CDR2 SVGAGI. This CDR3 region has 14 residues. This CDR3 is CASSISGYTDTQYF. CDR3 coding DNA: TGTGCCAGCAGTATTAGCGGATACACAGATACGCAGTATTTT.

This clone was observed a handful of times. V usage is TRBV7-2 and J usage is TRBJ2-1, with TRBD2 identical over 7 bases. J lost 0 bases, V lost 0 bases, and 5 bases had no gene match. Germline-derived CDR1 and CDR2 are SGHTA and FQGNSA. The CDR3 spans 17 residues. The CDR3: CASSLAGGRSSYNEQFF. In nucleotides, the CDR3 is TGTGCCAGCAGCTTAGCGGGAGGGAGGAGCTCCTACAATGAGCAGTTCTTC.

The chain combines TRBV7-6 with TRBJ2-7, with D tentatively TRBD2 (6 bases). V was cut by 3 bases and J by 1 base, with 7 bases left in between. The V gene's germline CDR1 is SGHVS and CDR2 FNYEAQ. The CDR3 loop spans 13 amino acids. The CDR3 region is CASSLGLSYEQYF. CDR3 DNA: TGTGCCAGCAGCTTGGGACTTTCCTACGAGCAGTACTTC. The full variable domain, its missing parts supplied by reference TRBV7-6 and TRBJ2-7, is GAGVSQSPRYKVTKRGQDVALRCDPISGHVSLYWYRQALGQGPEFLTYFNYEAQQDKSGLPNDRFSAERPEGSISTLTIQRTEQRDSAMYRCASSLGLSYEQYFGPGTRLTVT.

The V gene is TRBV15, the J gene TRBJ1-6, with a possible D match to TRBD1 (5 bases). The length of the CDR3 is 13 residues. V lost 9 bases and J lost 8, with 14 bases in between. CDR1 and CDR2 (germline): LNHNV, YYDKDF (reference sequence). The CDR3 region is CATARGWDSPLHF. CDR3 DNA: TGTGCCACGGCCCGGGGGTGGGATTCACCCCTCCACTTT.

The gene calls are TRBV28 and TRBJ2-5; TRBD1 matches at 7 bases. The germline V gene encodes CDR1 MDHEN and CDR2 SYDVKM. The CDR3 runs to 16 residues. The trim removed 6 bases at V and 4 bases at J, leaving 14 bases unmatched. CDR3 in amino acids: CASSLTGVGVGETQYF. CDR3 nucleotide sequence: TGTGCCAGCAGCCTTACAGGGGTAGGGGTAGGAGAGACCCAGTACTTC. Based on the CDR3 plus reference TRBV28 and TRBJ2-5, the full variable domain is DVKVTQSSRYLVKRTGEKVFLECVQDMDHENMFWYRQDPGLGLRLIYFSYDVKMKEKGDIPEGYSVSREKKERFSLILESASTNQTSMYLCASSLTGVGVGETQYFGPGTRLLVL.

V usage is TRBV19 and J usage is TRBJ2-1, with D tentatively TRBD2 (6 bases). From germline, CDR1 is LNHDA and CDR2 SQIVND (reference sequence). The CDR3 covers 16 residues. Deletions cut 5 bases from V and 8 bases from J, with 22 bases between. CDR3 protein: CASSPRLVPVSDEQFF. CDR3 DNA sequence: TGTGCCAGTAGTCCCCGACTAGTTCCAGTCTCCGATGAGCAGTTCTTC.

This chain links TRBV9 with TRBJ2-4, with 9 bases identical to TRBD1. The CDR3 runs 17 residues. After removal of 4 bases from V and 0 bases from J, the junction contained 8 bases not matched to a gene. Germline CDR1 reads SGDLS; CDR2 reads YYNGEE. CDR3 region: CASSPTGTGLAKNIQYF. CDR3 in DNA: TGTGCCAGCAGCCCGACGGGGACAGGGCTAGCCAAAAACATTCAGTACTTC.

Turning to this clone: Other DNA sequences in the sample encode the same CDR3. V and J are TRBV5-1 and TRBJ2-2; D uncertain. The germline gives CDR1 SGHRS, CDR2 YFSETQ. V shed 2 bases and J shed 5 bases, with 10 bases lying between them. The CDR3 loop spans 14 amino acids. CDR3 protein: CASSFSGTTGELFF. As DNA, the CDR3 is TGCGCCAGCAGCTTTTCCGGTACTACCGGGGAGCTGTTTTTT.

The V gene is TRBV19, the J gene TRBJ2-7; D is possibly TRBD1 (5 bases). The CDR3 runs 13 residues. Between the trimmed V and J ends, which lost 3 bases and 4 bases, there was a span of 10 bases. Germline V gene lookup returns CDR1 LNHDA and CDR2 SQIVND (reference sequence). CDR3 loop: CASSIKGPYEQYF. The CDR3 DNA follows: TGTGCCAGTAGTATTAAGGGGCCTTACGAGCAGTACTTC.

This clone showed up just once. The chain uses TRBV19 and TRBJ2-1; TRBD2 matches at 8 bases. J gave up 4 bases and V 10 bases, and 12 bases lay outside the gene matches. CDR1 is LNHDA, CDR2 SQIVND, per germline (reference sequence). The CDR3 spans 15 residues. In DNA form, the CDR3 reads TGTGCCACCCGTTCGCGGGGGGCTCCTTACAATGAGCAGTTCTTC. Translating it yields CATRSRGAPYNEQFF.

This clone was seen only once. V is TRBV5-1 and J is TRBJ1-1; TRBD1 might be the D (6 bases). This CDR3 region has 16 residues. The V gene's germline CDR1 is SGHRS and CDR2 YFSETQ. Trimming took off 3 bases at V and 1 base at J, with 16 bases between the two ends. CDR3 in DNA: TGCGCCAGCAGCTCAAACCGGGACATACAGAACACTGAAGCTTTCTTT. Protein: CASSSNRDIQNTEAFF.

CDR3 nucleotide sequence: TGTGCCAGTACCCCTACACTAGTTGGACAAGAGACCCAGTACTTC. Translated, it gives CASTPTLVGQETQYF. The chain combines TRBV19 with TRBJ2-5; weak D call: TRBD2 (5 bases). The germline CDR1 and CDR2 sequences are LNHDA and SQIVND (reference sequence). V gave up 7 bases and J gave up 2 bases, with 17 bases separating them. This CDR3 is built from 15 residues.

The gene calls are TRBV27 and TRBJ2-7, with TRBD1 matching 10 bases. V gave up 5 bases and J gave up 5 bases; unmatched junction bases: 12. CDR1 and CDR2 (germline): MNHEY, SMNVEV (reference sequence). CDR3 length: 16 amino acids. The CDR3 sequence: CASSPGTGERIDEQYF. The CDR3, as DNA: TGTGCCAGCAGTCCAGGGACAGGGGAGCGGATCGACGAGCAGTACTTC.

The V call is TRBV12-3 or TRBV12-4, the J call TRBJ2-7; D remains unclear. This CDR3 contains 11 residues. The V end lost 7 bases, the J end lost 4 bases, and 8 bases lay between the germline ends. The CDR3 nucleotides are TGTGCCAGCACCACCGGGTACGAGCAGTACTTC. Translated: CASTTGYEQYF.

This clone came up once. This chain uses TRBV24-1 with TRBJ2-4, with TRBD1 as a possible D gene (7 bases). This CDR3 comprises 18 residues. Germline CDR1 is KGHDR and CDR2 is SFDVKD. V shed 2 bases and J shed 2 bases, with 18 bases lying between them. The CDR3 DNA follows: TGTGCCACCAGTGATTGGAAAACAGGGGAGGCGACCAAAAACATTCAGTACTTC. This sequence encodes CATSDWKTGEATKNIQYF.

The rearrangement links TRBV5-4 to TRBJ2-1; maybe TRBD2 (5 bases). The V end was cut by 5 bases, the J end by 0 bases, with 15 bases between. The CDR3 is made up of 16 amino acids. Germline V gene lookup returns CDR1 SGHNT and CDR2 YYREEE (reference sequence). DNA of the CDR3: TGTGCCAGCAGTTCTGAGGCGGGTCGCTCCTACAATGAGCAGTTCTTC. Translating it yields CASSSEAGRSYNEQFF. The full variable domain, with the rest looked up from reference TRBV5-4 and TRBJ2-1, is ETGVTQSPTHLIKTRGQQVTLRCSSQSGHNTVSWYQQALGQGPQFIFQYYREEENGRGNFPPRFSGLQFPNYSSELNVNALELDDSALYLCASSSEAGRSYNEQFFGPGTRLTVL.

The V and J genes are TRBV4-3 and TRBJ2-1, with 9 bases matching TRBD2. This CDR3 spans 18 amino acids. V shed 4 bases, J shed 8 bases, and the junction held 18 bases outside the gene matches. The germline V gene has CDR1 LGHNA and CDR2 YSLEER. The CDR3 sequence: CASSLGGVAGVRGDEQFF. For the CDR3, the DNA is TGCGCCAGCAGCCTAGGTGGGGTAGCGGGAGTCCGAGGCGATGAGCAGTTCTTC.

J is TRBJ1-4 and V is TRBV30, with 8 bases fitting TRBD1. The CDR3 runs to 14 residues. V trimming: 1 base; J trimming: 8 bases; junction bases outside the gene matches: 6. Germline V gene sequence: CDR1 GTSNPN, CDR2 SVGIG (reference sequence). CDR3 nucleotide sequence: TGTGCCTGGAGTGATGGACAGGGTCGCGAAAAACTGTTTTTT. As protein: CAWSDGQGREKLFF.

The chain uses TRBV6-7 and TRBJ2-7; 9 bases are a match to TRBD2. Being an ORF, TRBV6-7 has a function that is uncertain. This CDR3 is built from 15 residues. The J segment lost 5 bases and the V segment lost 2 bases, leaving 7 bases of the junction unmatched. CDR3 sequence (DNA): TGTGCCAGCAGTTACCGAGCGGGAGGTTCCCACGAGCAGTACTTC. As protein: CASSYRAGGSHEQYF.

The V call is TRBV14, the J call TRBJ2-1, with 7 bases identical to TRBD2. The CDR3 extends over 14 amino acids. Germline trimming cut 3 bases from V and 4 bases from J; bases unmatched to any gene: 3. Germline assignment: CDR1 SGHDN and CDR2 FVKESK. CDR3 DNA sequence: TGTGCCAGCAGCCAGGCTAGCGGATACAATGAGCAGTTCTTC. As protein: CASSQASGYNEQFF.